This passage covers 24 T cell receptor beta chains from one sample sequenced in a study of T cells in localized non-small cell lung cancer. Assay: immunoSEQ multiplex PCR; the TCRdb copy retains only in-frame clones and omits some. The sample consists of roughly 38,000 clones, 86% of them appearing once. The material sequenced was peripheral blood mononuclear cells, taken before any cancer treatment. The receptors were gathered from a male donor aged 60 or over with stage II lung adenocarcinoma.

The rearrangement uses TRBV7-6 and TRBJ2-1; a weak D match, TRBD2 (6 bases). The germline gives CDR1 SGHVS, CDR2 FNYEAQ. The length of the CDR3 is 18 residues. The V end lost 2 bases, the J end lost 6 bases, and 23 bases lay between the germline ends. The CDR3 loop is CASSLWRVGSSPANEQFF. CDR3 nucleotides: TGTGCCAGCAGCTTATGGAGGGTAGGGTCTTCCCCCGCCAATGAGCAGTTCTTC.

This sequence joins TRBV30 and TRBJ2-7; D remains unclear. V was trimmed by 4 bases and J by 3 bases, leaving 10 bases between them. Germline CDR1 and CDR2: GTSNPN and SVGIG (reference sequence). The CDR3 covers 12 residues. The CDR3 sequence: CAWTVTGYEQYF. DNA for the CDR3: TGTGCCTGGACCGTGACTGGCTACGAGCAGTACTTC.

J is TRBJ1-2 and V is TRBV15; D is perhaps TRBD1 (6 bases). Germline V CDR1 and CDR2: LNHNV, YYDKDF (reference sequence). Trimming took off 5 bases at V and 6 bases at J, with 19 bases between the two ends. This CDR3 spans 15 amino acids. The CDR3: CATSLLGAGMDGYTF. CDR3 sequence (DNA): TGTGCCACCAGCCTCCTGGGGGCAGGGATGGATGGCTACACCTTC.

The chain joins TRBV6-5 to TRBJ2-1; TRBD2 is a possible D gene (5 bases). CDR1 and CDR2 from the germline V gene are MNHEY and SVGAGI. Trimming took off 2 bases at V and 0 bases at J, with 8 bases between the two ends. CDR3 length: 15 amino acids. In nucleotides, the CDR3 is TGTGCCAGCAGTTACGGGCGGGCCTCCTACAATGAGCAGTTCTTC. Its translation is CASSYGRASYNEQFF.

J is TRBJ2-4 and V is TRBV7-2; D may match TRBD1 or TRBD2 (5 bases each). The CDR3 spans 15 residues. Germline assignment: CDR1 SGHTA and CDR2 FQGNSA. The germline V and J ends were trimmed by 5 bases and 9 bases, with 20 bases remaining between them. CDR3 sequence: CASSADRGRGSIQYF. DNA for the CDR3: TGTGCCAGCAGCGCTGACCGGGGCCGCGGCAGCATTCAGTACTTC.

The CDR3 DNA reads as TGTGCCAGCAGTCAAGCAGGAATAGGCAATCAGCCCCAGCATTTT. It translates to CASSQAGIGNQPQHF. V gene TRBV7-8 combines with J gene TRBJ1-5; D ambiguous. Germline CDR1 is SGHVS and CDR2 is FQNEAQ. V gave up 6 bases and J gave up 2 bases, with 14 bases separating them. The CDR3 runs 15 residues.

This CDR3 reads CASSEEHTPHEKLFF. The DNA of the CDR3 is TGTGCCAGCAGTGAAGAACATACGCCCCACGAAAAACTGTTTTTT. The V and J genes are TRBV6-1 and TRBJ1-4; D gene uncertain. The CDR3 is 15 amino acids. Between the trimmed V and J ends, which lost 1 base and 8 bases, there was a span of 14 bases. Germline V gene data show CDR1 as MNHNS and CDR2 as SASEGT.

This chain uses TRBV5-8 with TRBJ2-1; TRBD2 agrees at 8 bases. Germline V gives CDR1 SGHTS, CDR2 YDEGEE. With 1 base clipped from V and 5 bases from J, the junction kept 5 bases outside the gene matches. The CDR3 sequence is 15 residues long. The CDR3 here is CASSLSQRGNNEQFF. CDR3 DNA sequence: TGTGCCAGCAGCTTGTCCCAGCGGGGGAACAATGAGCAGTTCTTC.

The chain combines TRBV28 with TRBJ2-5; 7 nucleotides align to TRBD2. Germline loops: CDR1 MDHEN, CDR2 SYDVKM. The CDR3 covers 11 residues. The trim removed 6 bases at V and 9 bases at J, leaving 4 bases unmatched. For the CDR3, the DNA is TGTGCCAGCAGCCCGCGGGGGTCCCAGTACTTC. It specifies CASSPRGSQYF. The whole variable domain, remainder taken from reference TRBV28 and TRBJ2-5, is DVKVTQSSRYLVKRTGEKVFLECVQDMDHENMFWYRQDPGLGLRLIYFSYDVKMKEKGDIPEGYSVSREKKERFSLILESASTNQTSMYLCASSPRGSQYFGPGTRLLVL.

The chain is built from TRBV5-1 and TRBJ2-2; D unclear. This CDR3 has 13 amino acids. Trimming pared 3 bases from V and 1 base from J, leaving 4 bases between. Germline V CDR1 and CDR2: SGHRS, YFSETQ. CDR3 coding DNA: TGCGCCAGCAGCTCCGGGAACACCGGGGAGCTGTTTTTT. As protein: CASSSGNTGELFF. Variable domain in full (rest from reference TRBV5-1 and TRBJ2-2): KAGVTQTPRYLIKTRGQQVTLSCSPISGHRSVSWYQQTPGQGLQFLFEYFSETQRNKGNFPGRFSGRQFSNSRSEMNVSTLELGDSALYLCASSSGNTGELFFGEGSRLTVL.

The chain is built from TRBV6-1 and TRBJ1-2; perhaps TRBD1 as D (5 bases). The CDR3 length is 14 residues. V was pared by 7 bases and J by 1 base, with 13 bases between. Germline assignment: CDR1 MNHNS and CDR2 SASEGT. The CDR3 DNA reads TGTGCCAGCATGTTTTTGGGGGGTAACTATGGCTACACCTTC. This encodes CASMFLGGNYGYTF.

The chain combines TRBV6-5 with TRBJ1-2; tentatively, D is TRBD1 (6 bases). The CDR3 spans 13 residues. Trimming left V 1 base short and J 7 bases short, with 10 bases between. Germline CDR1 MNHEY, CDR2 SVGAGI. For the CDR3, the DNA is TGTGCCAGCAGTTACTACAACAGGGCTGGCTACACCTTC. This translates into CASSYYNRAGYTF.

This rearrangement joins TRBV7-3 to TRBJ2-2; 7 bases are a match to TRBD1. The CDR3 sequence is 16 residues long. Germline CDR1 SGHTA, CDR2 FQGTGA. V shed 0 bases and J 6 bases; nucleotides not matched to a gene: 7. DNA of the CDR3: TGTGCCAGCAGCTTAACGGGGCAGGGGGTAGCCGGGGAGCTGTTTTTT. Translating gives CASSLTGQGVAGELFF.

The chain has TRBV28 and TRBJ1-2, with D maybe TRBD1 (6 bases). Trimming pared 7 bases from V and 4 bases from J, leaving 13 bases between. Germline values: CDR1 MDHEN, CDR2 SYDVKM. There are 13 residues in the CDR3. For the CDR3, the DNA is TGTGCCAGCATTGGGGGGCAACCCTATGGCTACACCTTC. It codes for CASIGGQPYGYTF.

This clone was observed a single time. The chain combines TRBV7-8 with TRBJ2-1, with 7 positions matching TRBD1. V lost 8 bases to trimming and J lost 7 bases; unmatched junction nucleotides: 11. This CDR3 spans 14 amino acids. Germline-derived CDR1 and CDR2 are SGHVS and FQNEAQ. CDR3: CASRPRQGRNEQFF. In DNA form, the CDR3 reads TGTGCCAGCCGTCCCCGACAGGGTAGGAATGAGCAGTTCTTC. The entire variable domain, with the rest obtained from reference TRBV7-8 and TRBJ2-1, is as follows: GAGVSQSPRYKVAKRGQDVALRCDPISGHVSLFWYQQALGQGPEFLTYFQNEAQLDKSGLPSDRFFAERPEGSVSTLKIQRTQQEDSAVYLCASRPRQGRNEQFFGPGTRLTVL.

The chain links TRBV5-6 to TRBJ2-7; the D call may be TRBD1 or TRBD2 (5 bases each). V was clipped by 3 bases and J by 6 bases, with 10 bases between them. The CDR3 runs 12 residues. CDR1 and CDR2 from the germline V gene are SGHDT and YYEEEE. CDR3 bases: TGTGCCAGCAGCTGGGGGACGTCCGAGCAGTACTTC. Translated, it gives CASSWGTSEQYF.

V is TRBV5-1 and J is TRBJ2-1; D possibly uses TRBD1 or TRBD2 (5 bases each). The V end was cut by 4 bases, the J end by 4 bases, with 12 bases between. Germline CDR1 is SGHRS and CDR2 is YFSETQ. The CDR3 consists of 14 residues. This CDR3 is CASSPSGGYNEQFF. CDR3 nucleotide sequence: TGCGCCAGCAGCCCTTCTGGGGGATACAATGAGCAGTTCTTC.

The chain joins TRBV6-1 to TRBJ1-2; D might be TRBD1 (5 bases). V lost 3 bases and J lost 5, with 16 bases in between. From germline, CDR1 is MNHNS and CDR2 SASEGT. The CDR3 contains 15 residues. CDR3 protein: CASSENPGLPYGYTF. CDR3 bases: TGTGCCAGCAGTGAGAATCCGGGACTGCCTTATGGCTACACCTTC.

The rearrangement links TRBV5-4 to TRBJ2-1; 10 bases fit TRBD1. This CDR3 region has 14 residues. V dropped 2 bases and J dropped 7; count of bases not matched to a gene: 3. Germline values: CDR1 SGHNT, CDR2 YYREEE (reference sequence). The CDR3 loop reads CASSFWTGGNEQFF. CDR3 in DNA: TGTGCCAGCAGCTTCTGGACAGGGGGTAATGAGCAGTTCTTC.

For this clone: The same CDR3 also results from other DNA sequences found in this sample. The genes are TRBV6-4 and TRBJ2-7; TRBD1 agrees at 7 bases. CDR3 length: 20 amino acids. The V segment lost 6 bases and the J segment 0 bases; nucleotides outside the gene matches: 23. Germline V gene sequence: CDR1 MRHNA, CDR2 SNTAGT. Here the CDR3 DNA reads TGTGCCAGCAGCGAGAGGACTCGTCCTGGACAGGAACCTATCTCCTACGAGCAGTACTTC. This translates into CASSERTRPGQEPISYEQYF.

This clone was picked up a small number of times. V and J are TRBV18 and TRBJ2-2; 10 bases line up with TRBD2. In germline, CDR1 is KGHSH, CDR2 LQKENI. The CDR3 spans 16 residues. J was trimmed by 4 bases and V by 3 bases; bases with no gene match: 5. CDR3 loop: CASSPSLAGVTGELFF. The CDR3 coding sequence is TGTGCCAGCTCACCGAGCCTAGCGGGAGTCACCGGGGAGCTGTTTTTT.

Written as DNA, the CDR3 is TGTGCCAGCAGCTTGAGCGGGAGTGGAAACACCATATATTTT. Its protein product is CASSLSGSGNTIYF. The gene calls are TRBV5-4 and TRBJ1-3; D is unclear. Trimming pared 1 base from V and 3 bases from J, leaving 8 bases between. Germline CDR1 reads SGHNT; CDR2 reads YYREEE (reference sequence). The CDR3 is made up of 14 amino acids.

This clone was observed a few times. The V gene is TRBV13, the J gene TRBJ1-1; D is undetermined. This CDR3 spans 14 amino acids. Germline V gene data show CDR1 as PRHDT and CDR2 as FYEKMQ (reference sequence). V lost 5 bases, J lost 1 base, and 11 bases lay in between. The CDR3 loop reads CASSPRTENTEAFF. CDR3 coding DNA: TGTGCCAGCAGCCCCAGGACGGAGAACACTGAAGCTTTCTTT.

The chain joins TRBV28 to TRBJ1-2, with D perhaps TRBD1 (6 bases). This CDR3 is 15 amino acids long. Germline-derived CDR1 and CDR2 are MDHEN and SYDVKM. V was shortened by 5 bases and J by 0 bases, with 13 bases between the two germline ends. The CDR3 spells CASSAYQGTNYGYTF. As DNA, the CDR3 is TGTGCCAGCAGTGCATACCAGGGGACTAACTATGGCTACACCTTC.